The rows below give T cell receptor beta chains drawn from one sample of a study of cytomegalovirus exposure and HLA in healthy donors. Profiling relied on immunoSEQ multiplex PCR, and the TCRdb table lists in-frame clones only, not all of them. The profile shows 160,000 or so clones, roughly 85% of them singletons. The sequenced sample was PBMCs. The receptors originated from a woman between 18 and 30 years old in good health and CMV-seronegative. Both conserved end residues are part of each CDR3. D genes are given only for firm matches. Clone size, where shown, is once, few, many, or a class for clones that have expanded.

clone_size	d_call	j_call	v_call	cdr3_aa	cdr3_nt
NA	NA	TRBJ2-3	TRBV7-2	CASSSLTSRWGPYF	TGTGCCAGCAGCTCCCTTACTAGCCGCTGGGGTCCGTATTTT
NA	NA	TRBJ1-3	TRBV7-3	CASSMARGNTIYF	TGTGCCAGCAGCATGGCGAGGGGAAACACCATATATTTT
few	TRBD1	TRBJ1-2	TRBV2	CASSLTGNGYTF	TGTGCCAGCAGTCTGACAGGGAATGGCTACACCTTC
NA	TRBD2	TRBJ2-3	TRBV7-9	CASSLAREGLQDTQYF	TGTGCCAGCAGCTTAGCCCGGGAGGGCCTCCAAGATACGCAGTATTTT
NA	TRBD1	TRBJ1-5	TRBV6-5	CASRTGGNQPQHF	TGTGCCAGCAGAACAGGGGGAAATCAGCCCCAGCATTTT
NA	NA	TRBJ1-2	TRBV10-3	CAILGAGNGYTF	TGTGCCATCTTAGGGGCAGGGAATGGCTACACCTTC
NA	NA	TRBJ1-3	TRBV10-3	CAISEGGANGNTIYF	TGTGCCATCAGTGAAGGTGGGGCGAACGGAAACACCATATATTTT
NA	TRBD1	TRBJ1-1	TRBV7-9	CASSARTGKDTEAFF	TGTGCCAGCAGCGCGAGGACAGGGAAGGACACTGAAGCTTTCTTT
NA	TRBD2	TRBJ2-7	TRBV6-1	CATRGGVGYEQYF	TGTGCCACCCGGGGGGGGGTCGGATACGAGCAGTACTTC
NA	NA	TRBJ1-1	TRBV29-1	CSVSELVGEGTEAFF	TGCAGCGTCTCCGAGTTAGTGGGTGAGGGCACTGAAGCTTTCTTT
NA	NA	TRBJ2-1	TRBV19	CASSRSDGSYNEQFF	TGTGCCAGTAGTCGGAGTGATGGCTCCTACAATGAGCAGTTCTTC
once	TRBD1	TRBJ1-2	TRBV6-5	CASSYKAGGGYGYTF	TGTGCCAGCAGTTATAAGGCAGGGGGCGGGTATGGCTACACCTTC
NA	TRBD1	TRBJ1-6	TRBV28	CASSPVGTGGNSPLHF	TGTGCCAGCAGCCCTGTTGGGACAGGGGGGAATTCACCCCTCCACTTT
NA	NA	TRBJ1-2	TRBV6-5	CASSPSSYGYTF	TGTGCCAGCAGCCCCTCTTCCTATGGCTACACCTTC
once	NA	TRBJ2-3	TRBV9	CASSVWGGLTDTQYF	TGTGCCAGCAGCGTGTGGGGGGGCCTCACAGATACGCAGTATTTT
NA	NA	TRBJ1-4	TRBV11-2	CASSSWTSEKLFF	TGTGCCAGCAGCTCCTGGACTTCTGAAAAACTGTTTTTT
few	TRBD2	TRBJ2-7	TRBV4-1	CASSQGLAGGYEQYF	TGCGCCAGCAGCCAAGGACTAGCGGGAGGGTACGAGCAGTACTTC
NA	TRBD1	TRBJ1-6	TRBV11-3	CASSQDRGNSPLHF	TGTGCCAGCAGTCAAGACAGGGGAAATTCACCCCTCCACTTT
NA	TRBD1	TRBJ2-2	TRBV10-3	CAISPDRAGELFF	TGTGCCATCAGCCCCGACAGGGCCGGGGAGCTGTTTTTT
NA	TRBD1	TRBJ2-3	TRBV11-3	CASSRQGSTDTQYF	TGTGCCAGCAGCCGACAGGGTAGCACAGATACGCAGTATTTT
NA	TRBD1	TRBJ1-2	TRBV28	CASSSDRGGYTF	TGTGCCAGCAGTTCTGACAGGGGCGGCTACACCTTC
NA	TRBD2	TRBJ2-5	TRBV5-1	CASSLGLAEQETQYF	TGCGCCAGCAGCTTGGGCCTAGCGGAACAAGAGACCCAGTACTTC
NA	NA	TRBJ1-1	TRBV10-3	CATRAGNTEAFF	TGTGCCACCCGGGCGGGGAACACTGAAGCTTTCTTT
NA	TRBD2	TRBJ2-3	TRBV7-2	CASSARASGVYTDTQYF	TGTGCCAGCAGCGCCCGGGCTAGCGGGGTCTACACAGATACGCAGTATTTT
NA	NA	TRBJ2-3	TRBV6-5	CASRLESTDTQYF	TGTGCCAGCAGATTAGAAAGCACAGATACGCAGTATTTT
NA	TRBD1	TRBJ2-5	TRBV28	CASTDGQGQETQYF	TGTGCCAGCACCGACGGACAGGGCCAAGAGACCCAGTACTTC
few	NA	TRBJ2-7	TRBV30	CASVIGGNEQYF	TGTGCCTCCGTAATTGGCGGGAACGAGCAGTACTTC
NA	TRBD2	TRBJ2-5	TRBV7-7	CASSLGLGETQYF	TGTGCTAGCAGCTTAGGACTAGGGGAGACCCAGTACTTC
few	TRBD1	TRBJ2-2	TRBV6-1	CASSDTGGNTGELFF	TGTGCCAGCAGTGATACAGGGGGGAACACCGGGGAGCTGTTTTTT
NA	NA	TRBJ2-1	TRBV18	CASSPRRAGNEQFF	TGTGCCAGCTCACCACGGAGAGCGGGCAATGAGCAGTTCTTC
NA	TRBD1	TRBJ1-2	TRBV18	CASSPLDRDYGYTF	TGTGCCAGCTCACCCCTCGACAGGGACTATGGCTACACCTTC
NA	NA	TRBJ2-1	TRBV7-2	CASSSGAGSDYNEQFF	TGTGCCAGCAGCTCCGGGGCGGGAAGTGACTACAATGAGCAGTTCTTC
NA	NA	TRBJ2-3	TRBV10-3	CAISERLEITDTQYF	TGTGCCATCAGTGAGAGGTTGGAGATTACAGATACGCAGTATTTT
NA	TRBD2	TRBJ2-2	TRBV2	CASRTSGLGAGELFF	TGTGCCAGCAGAACTAGCGGACTGGGGGCCGGGGAGCTGTTTTTT
once	TRBD2	TRBJ2-3	TRBV7-3	CASSSPAGGPGDTQYF	TGTGCCAGCAGCTCCCCAGCGGGAGGGCCGGGGGATACGCAGTATTTT
NA	TRBD2	TRBJ2-7	TRBV28	CASSATGLAEEQYF	TGTGCCAGCAGTGCCACGGGACTAGCGGAAGAGCAGTACTTC
NA	NA	TRBJ1-3	TRBV30	CAWRPPRHLNTIYF	TGTGCCTGGAGACCCCCCCGACACTTAAACACCATATATTTT
NA	NA	TRBJ1-4	TRBV4-1	CASSQVRGWQTNEKLFF	TGCGCCAGCAGCCAAGTGCGGGGTTGGCAAACTAATGAAAAACTGTTTTTT
NA	NA	TRBJ1-3	TRBV7-2	CASSLALGIGNTIYF	TGTGCCAGCAGCTTAGCGCTCGGGATAGGAAACACCATATATTTT
NA	NA	TRBJ2-6	TRBV25-1	CASTFTGANVLTF	TGTGCCAGCACCTTTACAGGGGCCAACGTCCTGACTTTC
NA	NA	TRBJ2-7	TRBV5-1	CASSEQGGPYEQYF	TGCGCCAGCTCGGAACAGGGCGGCCCCTACGAGCAGTACTTC
NA	NA	TRBJ1-3	TRBV5-4	CASSLDRGNTIYF	TGTGCCAGCAGCTTGGACAGGGGAAACACCATATATTTT
NA	NA	TRBJ1-1	TRBV2	CASTGGHTEAFF	TGTGCCTCTACCGGGGGTCACACTGAAGCTTTCTTT
NA	NA	TRBJ1-3	TRBV21-1	CASGRDIVRNTIYF	TGTGCCAGCGGCCGGGACATTGTTAGGAACACCATATATTTT
NA	NA	TRBJ1-6	TRBV9	CASRQGGESYNSPLHF	TGTGCCAGCAGGCAAGGAGGGGAGTCTTATAATTCACCCCTCCACTTT
NA	TRBD1	TRBJ1-2	TRBV29-1	CSVSGTGLGYTF	TGCAGCGTTTCCGGGACAGGGCTTGGCTACACCTTC
NA	NA	TRBJ2-7	TRBV7-2	CASSSQGYEQYF	TGTGCCAGCAGTTCACAGGGCTACGAGCAGTACTTC
few	NA	TRBJ1-5	TRBV5-8	CASSFWGLGENQPQHF	TGTGCCAGCAGCTTTTGGGGACTGGGTGAAAATCAGCCCCAGCATTTT
NA	NA	TRBJ1-6	TRBV10-3	CAISESVPGKVRNSPLHF	TGTGCCATCAGTGAGTCTGTTCCAGGGAAAGTCAGGAATTCACCCCTCCACTTT
NA	NA	TRBJ2-5	TRBV20-1	CSARVGQAQYF	TGCAGTGCTAGAGTTGGGCAGGCCCAGTACTTC
NA	NA	TRBJ2-3	TRBV7-9	CASRSDSSSSTDTQYF	TGTGCCAGCAGATCCGACAGCTCTTCTAGCACAGATACGCAGTATTTT
NA	TRBD1	TRBJ1-6	TRBV7-9	CASSHGTGNSPLHF	TGTGCCAGCAGCCACGGGACAGGAAATTCACCCCTCCACTTT
NA	NA	TRBJ2-3	TRBV27	CASSLSLQDTQYF	TGTGCCAGCAGTTTATCGCTCCAGGATACGCAGTATTTT
NA	NA	TRBJ1-2	TRBV29-1	CSVVLGVNYGCTF	TGCAGCGTTGTCCTCGGAGTTAACTATGGCTGCACCTTC
NA	TRBD2	TRBJ2-7	TRBV5-1	CASSGISGTVLYEQYF	TGCGCCAGCAGCGGGATTAGCGGGACGGTGCTGTACGAGCAGTACTTC
NA	TRBD2	TRBJ2-3	TRBV5-1	CASSFPAGVRDTQYF	TGCGCCAGCAGCTTCCCAGCGGGAGTACGAGATACGCAGTATTTT
NA	TRBD1	TRBJ2-3	TRBV27	CASSSHHTGGPADTQYF	TGTGCCAGCAGTTCTCACCATACAGGGGGTCCGGCGGATACGCAGTATTTT